The source of this T cell receptor (beta chain) is a study of T cells expressing NK-cell markers. Turning to the study itself: Repertoires of TCR beta were obtained from T cells sorted as CD3+CD56+NKG2C+, CD3+CD56+NKG2C- and CD3+CD56-NKG2C+. Findings and caveats of the study: About 6 donors had dominant NKG2C+ clonotypes that comprised about 1.0-7.5% of their CD8+ T cells.

As regards this clonotype: Its matching antigen is unknown.

Reprocessing the 5' RACE reads, TCRdb reports a single entry for every CDR3 protein and omits DNA. The listing contains hundreds of thousands of distinct CDR3 sequences. The length of the CDR3 is 13 residues. Per the germline V gene, CDR1 is MGHDK and CDR2 is SYGVNS. The specimen sequenced was blood T cells: a sorted CD56 or NKG2C T cell subset, CD4+ or CD8+ T cells, or bulk PBMC T cells (not recorded which). This chain links TRBV25-1 with TRBJ1-2; no DNA is available, so the TRBD1 call from TCRdb remains unchecked. The sequence came from a woman between 18 and 75 years old in good health. CDR3 sequence: CASTIGQGDGYTF.